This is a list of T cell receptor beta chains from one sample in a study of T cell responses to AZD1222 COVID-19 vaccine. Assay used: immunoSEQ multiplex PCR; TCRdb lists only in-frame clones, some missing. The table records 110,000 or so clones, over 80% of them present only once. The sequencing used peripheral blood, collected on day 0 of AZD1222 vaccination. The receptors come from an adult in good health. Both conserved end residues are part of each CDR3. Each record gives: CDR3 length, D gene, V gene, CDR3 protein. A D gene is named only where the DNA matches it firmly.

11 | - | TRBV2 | CASMRSYEQYF
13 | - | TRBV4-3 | CASSQVKGNEQFF
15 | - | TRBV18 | CASSRYTGEYYEQYF
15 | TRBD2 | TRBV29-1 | CSVVTGTSIANEQFF
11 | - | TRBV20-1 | CSAIHSDTQYF
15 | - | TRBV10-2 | CASRTGTTWGEKLFF
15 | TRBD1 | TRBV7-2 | CASSLGQGINSPLHF
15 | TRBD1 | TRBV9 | CASSVATDRETEAFF
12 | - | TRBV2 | CASGMVRTEAFF
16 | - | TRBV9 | CASSVGGASSYNEQFF
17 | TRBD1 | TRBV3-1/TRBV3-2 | CASSQEGSAQGASPLHF
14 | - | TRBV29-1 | CSVSLGGLNTEAFF
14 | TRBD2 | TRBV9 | CASSAGLAAYEQYF
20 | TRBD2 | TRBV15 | CATSREVGASGGPYTDTQYF
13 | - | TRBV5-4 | CASSLGADTEAFF
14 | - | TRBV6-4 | CASSDGTSTDTQYF
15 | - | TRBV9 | CASSPLSGSGNTIYF
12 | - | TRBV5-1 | CASSLTGEKLFF
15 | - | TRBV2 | CASSRGVPQNQPQHF
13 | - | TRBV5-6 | CASSYGGQYEQYF
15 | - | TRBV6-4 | CASSQGSPGANVLTF
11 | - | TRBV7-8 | CASSLGDGYTF